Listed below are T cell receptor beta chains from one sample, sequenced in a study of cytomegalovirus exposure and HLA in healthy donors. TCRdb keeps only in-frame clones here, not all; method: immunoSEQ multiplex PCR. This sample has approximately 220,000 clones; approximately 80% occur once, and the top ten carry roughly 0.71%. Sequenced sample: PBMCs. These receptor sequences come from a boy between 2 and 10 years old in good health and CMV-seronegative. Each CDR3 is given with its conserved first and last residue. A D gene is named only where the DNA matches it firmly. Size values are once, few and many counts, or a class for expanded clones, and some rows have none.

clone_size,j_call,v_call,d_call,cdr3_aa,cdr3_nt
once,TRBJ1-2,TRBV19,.,CASSQGVYGYTF,TGTGCCAGTAGTCAAGGAGTCTATGGCTACACCTTC
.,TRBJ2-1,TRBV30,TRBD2,CAWSTGLAGAAYNEQFF,TGTGCCTGGAGTACAGGACTAGCGGGGGCCGCATACAATGAGCAGTTCTTC
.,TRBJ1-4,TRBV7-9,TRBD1,CASSPRYRGGEKLFF,TGTGCCAGCAGCCCCCGCTACAGGGGCGGTGAAAAACTGTTTTTT
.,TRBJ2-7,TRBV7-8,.,CASSLGPGYYEEQYF,TGTGCCAGCAGCTTAGGTCCAGGGTATTACGAGGAGCAGTACTTC
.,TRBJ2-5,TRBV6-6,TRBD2,CASSGLAESGGTQYF,TGTGCCAGCAGTGGGTTAGCGGAGTCGGGGGGGACCCAGTACTTC
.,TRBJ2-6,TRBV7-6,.,CASSLGGRISGANVLTF,TGTGCCAGCAGCTTAGGGGGGCGGATCTCTGGGGCCAACGTCCTGACTTTC
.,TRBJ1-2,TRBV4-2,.,CASSPAREDGYTF,TGTGCCAGCAGCCCAGCAAGGGAGGATGGCTACACCTTC
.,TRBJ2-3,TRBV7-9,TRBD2,CASTLIPGLADTSTDTQYF,TGTGCCAGCACCTTAATTCCGGGACTAGCGGATACTAGCACAGATACGCAGTATTTT
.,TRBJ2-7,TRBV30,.,CAWSLFGRSYEQYF,TGTGCCTGGAGCCTGTTCGGGAGATCCTACGAGCAGTACTTC
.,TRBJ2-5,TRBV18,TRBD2,CASSPSSGRFKETQYF,TGTGCCAGCTCACCCTCTAGCGGGAGATTTAAAGAGACCCAGTACTTC
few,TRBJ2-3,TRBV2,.,CASSEAPGGLNTDTQYF,TGTGCCAGCAGTGAAGCGCCTGGGGGACTTAACACAGATACGCAGTATTTT
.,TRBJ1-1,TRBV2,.,CASRTEMNTEAFF,TGTGCCAGCAGGACAGAGATGAACACTGAAGCTTTCTTT
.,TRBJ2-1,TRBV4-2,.,CASSPGFSEQFF,TGTGCCAGCAGCCCCGGGTTCAGTGAGCAGTTCTTC
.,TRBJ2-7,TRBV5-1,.,CASSPRLGPRTYEQYF,TGCGCCAGCAGCCCAAGGTTGGGGCCTAGGACCTACGAGCAGTACTTC
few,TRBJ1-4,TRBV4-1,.,CASSQTQGEKLFF,TGCGCCAGCAGTCAGACCCAGGGGGAAAAACTGTTTTTT
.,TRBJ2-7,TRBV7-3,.,CASSLGQPYEQYF,TGTGCCAGCAGCTTAGGGCAGCCCTACGAGCAGTACTTC
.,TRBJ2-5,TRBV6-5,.,CASRPGLNQETQYF,TGTGCCAGCAGACCGGGACTTAACCAAGAGACCCAGTACTTC
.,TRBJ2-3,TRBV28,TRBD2,CASSLFSLAGATDTQYF,TGTGCCAGCAGTTTATTTTCGCTAGCGGGAGCCACAGATACGCAGTATTTT
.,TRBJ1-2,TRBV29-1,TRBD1,CSVLDRDNYGYTF,TGCAGCGTCCTCGACAGGGACAACTATGGCTACACCTTC
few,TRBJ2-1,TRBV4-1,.,CASSQADLIGVNNEQFF,TGCGCCAGCAGCCAAGCTGACCTAATCGGGGTTAACAATGAGCAGTTCTTC
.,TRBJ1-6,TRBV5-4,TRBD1,CASSQRPRTGASPLHF,TGTGCCAGCAGCCAGAGACCACGGACAGGGGCCTCACCCCTCCACTTT
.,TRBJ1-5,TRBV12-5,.,CASGPPRHRGDDQPQHF,TGTGCTAGTGGTCCCCCCCGACATCGGGGGGATGATCAGCCCCAGCATTTT
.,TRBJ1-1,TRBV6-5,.,CASNPQEGTEAFF,TGTGCCAGCAACCCTCAGGAGGGCACTGAAGCTTTCTTT
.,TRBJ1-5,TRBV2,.,CASSPRGSQPQHF,TGTGCCAGCAGCCCTCGGGGGAGTCAGCCCCAGCATTTT
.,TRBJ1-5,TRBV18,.,CASSAGGDQPQHF,TGTGCCAGCTCGGCCGGAGGGGATCAGCCCCAGCATTTT
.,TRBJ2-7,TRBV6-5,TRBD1,CASRRQGFTYEQYF,TGTGCCAGCAGACGACAGGGCTTCACCTACGAGCAGTACTTC
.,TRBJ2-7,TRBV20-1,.,CSAKGNEQYF,TGCAGTGCCAAGGGGAACGAGCAGTACTTC
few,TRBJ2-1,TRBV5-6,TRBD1,CASSWTGAYNEQFF,TGTGCCAGCAGCTGGACAGGGGCATACAATGAGCAGTTCTTC
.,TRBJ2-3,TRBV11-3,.,CASSPTRNTDTQYF,TGTGCCAGCAGCCCTACTAGAAACACAGATACGCAGTATTTT
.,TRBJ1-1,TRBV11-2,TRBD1,CASSSYQGDAEAFF,TGTGCCAGCAGCTCCTACCAGGGGGACGCTGAAGCTTTCTTT
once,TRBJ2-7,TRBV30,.,CAWRGDIGPQQYF,TGTGCCTGGAGGGGAGACATCGGCCCCCAGCAGTACTTC
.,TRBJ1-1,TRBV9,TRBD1,CASSRNDRGGAFF,TGTGCCAGCAGTCGAAACGACAGGGGTGGAGCTTTCTTT
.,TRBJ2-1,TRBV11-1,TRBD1,CASSFTGGKGNEQFF,TGTGCCAGCAGCTTCACAGGGGGTAAAGGCAATGAGCAGTTCTTC
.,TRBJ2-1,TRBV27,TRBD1,CASRPGTDNEQFF,TGTGCCAGCAGACCCGGGACAGACAATGAGCAGTTCTTC
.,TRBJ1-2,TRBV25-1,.,CASSEFRGGADYGYTF,TGTGCCAGCAGTGAATTTCGCGGGGGCGCTGACTATGGCTACACCTTC
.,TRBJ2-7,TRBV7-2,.,CASSLAAITYEQYF,TGTGCCAGCAGCTTAGCAGCCATCACCTACGAGCAGTACTTC
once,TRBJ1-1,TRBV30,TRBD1,CAWSGQGARFTEAFF,TGTGCCTGGAGTGGACAGGGGGCGAGGTTCACTGAAGCTTTCTTT
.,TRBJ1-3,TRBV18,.,CASSNQGSFLSGNTIYF,TGTGCCAGCTCAAATCAGGGGTCTTTCCTCTCTGGAAACACCATATATTTT
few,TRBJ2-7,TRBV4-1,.,CASSQVGQGNYEQYF,TGCGCCAGCAGCCAGGTGGGTCAGGGTAACTACGAGCAGTACTTC
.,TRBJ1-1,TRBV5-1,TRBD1,CASSGPGTANTEAFF,TGCGCCAGCAGCGGTCCCGGGACAGCAAACACTGAAGCTTTCTTT
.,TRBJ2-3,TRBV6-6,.,CASSRRSRGGADTQYF,TGTGCCAGCAGCCGCCGGTCGAGGGGGGGGGCAGATACGCAGTATTTT
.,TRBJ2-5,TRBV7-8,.,CASSPARQETQYF,TGTGCCAGCAGCCCAGCGCGCCAAGAGACCCAGTACTTC
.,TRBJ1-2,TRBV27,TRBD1,CASSLTGNNYGYTF,TGTGCCAGCAGTTTGACAGGGAATAACTATGGCTACACCTTC
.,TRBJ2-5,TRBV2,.,CASSRGAGRHQETQYF,TGTGCCAGCTCCCGCGGGGCGGGGAGACACCAAGAGACCCAGTACTTC
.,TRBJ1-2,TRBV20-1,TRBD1,CSAPTGLGDTF,TGCAGTGCTCCGACAGGGCTAGGGGACACCTTC
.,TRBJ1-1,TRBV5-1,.,CASSLDYLGRAEAFF,TGCGCCAGCAGCTTGGACTACCTCGGGAGGGCTGAAGCTTTCTTT
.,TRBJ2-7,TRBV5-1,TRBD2,CASSPGLALFEQYF,TGCGCCAGCAGCCCGGGACTAGCCCTTTTCGAGCAGTACTTC
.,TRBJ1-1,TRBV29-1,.,CSVEVGQDTEAFF,TGCAGCGTTGAAGTAGGTCAGGACACTGAAGCTTTCTTT
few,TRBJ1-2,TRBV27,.,CASRGGGYGYTF,TGTGCCAGCAGGGGGGGAGGCTATGGCTACACCTTC
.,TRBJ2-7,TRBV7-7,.,CASWERGSYEQYF,TGTGCTAGCTGGGAACGGGGCTCCTACGAGCAGTACTTC
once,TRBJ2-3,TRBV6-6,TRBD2,CASSTSGGPTDTQYF,TGTGCCAGCAGCACTAGCGGGGGCCCCACAGATACGCAGTATTTT
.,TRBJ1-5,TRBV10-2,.,CASSEGQGNQPQHF,TGCGCCAGCAGTGAAGGGCAGGGGAACCAGCCCCAGCATTTT
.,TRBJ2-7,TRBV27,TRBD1,CASSDRVSYEQYF,TGTGCCAGCAGTGACAGGGTGTCCTACGAGCAGTACTTC
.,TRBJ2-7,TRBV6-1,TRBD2,CASTRTSGSTEEQYF,TGTGCCAGTACGAGGACTAGCGGGAGTACTGAGGAGCAGTACTTC
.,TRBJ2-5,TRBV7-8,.,CASTRSRVEEAQYF,TGTGCCAGCACGAGAAGTCGAGTGGAAGAGGCCCAGTACTTC